These 13 T cell receptor beta chains were all obtained from the same sample, sequenced in a study of T-cell reconstitution after alpha-beta-depleted transplantation in children. Unique molecular identifiers were used in preparing the TCRbeta library. TCRdb re-called the PCR reads through MiXCR, storing one row per CDR3 protein. The top ten hold around 5.3% of the sample, which has approximately 800,000 distinct CDR3 sequences, around 15% seen once. Sequenced here: PBMCs, mostly from graft donor cells, sampled 360 days after TCRalphabeta/CD19-depleted stem cell transplant. The receptors originated from a male patient between 5 and 17 years old who had a stem cell transplant for acute lymphoblastic leukemia, so the T cells may come from the graft donor.

The chain links TRBV12-3 or TRBV12-4 to TRBJ2-7, with D hard to call. CDR3 length: 13 residues. V was trimmed by 3 bases and J by 5 bases, leaving 11 bases between them. The CDR3 loop reads CASSLVGENEQYF. DNA of the CDR3: TGTGCCAGCAGTTTGGTCGGAGAAAACGAGCAGTACTTC.

This clonotype was observed a few times. This chain uses TRBV5-1 with TRBJ2-2; possibly TRBD2 for D (6 bases). Germline V lookup: CDR1 SGHRS, CDR2 YFSETQ. There are 16 residues in the CDR3. The V and J ends lost 0 bases and 4 bases respectively, with 13 bases between them. The CDR3 protein is CASSLEEGQGTGELFF. CDR3 DNA sequence: TGCGCCAGCAGCTTGGAGGAGGGGCAGGGCACCGGGGAGCTGTTTTTT.

This clonotype was found a few times. J is TRBJ2-1 and V is TRBV7-8; D uncertain. Germline lookup yields CDR1 SGHVS and CDR2 FQNEAQ. The germline V and J ends were trimmed by 2 bases and 5 bases, with 7 bases remaining between them. This CDR3 has 13 residues. The CDR3 sequence is CASSLWGNNEQFF. CDR3 in DNA: TGTGCCAGCAGCTTATGGGGAAACAATGAGCAGTTCTTC.

The CDR3 nucleotides read TGCGCCAGCAGCCAAGAGGTTGGGGGTTTAAACTACGAGCAGTACTTC. It yields the protein CASSQEVGGLNYEQYF. The chain joins TRBV4-1 to TRBJ2-7; TRBD1 or TRBD2 may be the D gene (5 bases each). The CDR3 runs 16 residues. Germline V CDR1 and CDR2: MGHRA, YSYEKL. Trimming removed 0 bases at V and 3 bases at J, with 15 bases between.

The rearrangement links TRBV11-2 to TRBJ2-7, with D possibly being TRBD1 or TRBD2 (5 bases each). The CDR3 contains 15 residues. V was trimmed by 2 bases and J by 7 bases, leaving 18 bases between them. The germline V gene has CDR1 SGHAT and CDR2 FQNNGV. The CDR3 DNA reads TGTGCCAGCAGCTTACTCCGGGACGTTCTAGGAGAGCAGTACTTC. It translates to CASSLLRDVLGEQYF.

The genes are TRBV4-1 and TRBJ1-5; D is perhaps TRBD1 (5 bases). From germline, CDR1 is MGHRA and CDR2 YSYEKL. Trimming shortened V by 2 bases and J by 2 bases, and 13 bases separated the two germline ends. The CDR3 runs 16 residues. In DNA form, the CDR3 reads TGCGCCAGCAGCCAATTACGGGGCGATGGCAATCAGCCCCAGCATTTT. As protein: CASSQLRGDGNQPQHF.

The chain joins TRBV10-2 to TRBJ2-1; D is unresolved. V was shortened by 3 bases and J by 9 bases, with 6 bases between the two germline ends. The germline V gene encodes CDR1 WSHSY and CDR2 SAAADI. The CDR3 has 11 amino acids. The CDR3, as DNA: TGCGCCAGCAGTGACCCAGTTGAGCAGTTCTTC. Translation: CASSDPVEQFF.

For the CDR3, the DNA is TGTGCCAGCAGCTTAGACATGGAAGAGACCCAGTACTTC. Encoded protein: CASSLDMEETQYF. J is TRBJ2-5 and V is TRBV11-3; no clear D. CDR1 SGHNT and CDR2 YENEEA come from the germline V gene. V was cut by 0 bases and J by 3 bases, with 5 bases left in between. The CDR3 has 13 amino acids.

This clonotype showed up just a few times. The CDR3 coding sequence is TGTGCCAGCAGCCCCGGGGGTCTAGCGGAAGACAATGAGCAGTTCTTC. The encoded protein is CASSPGGLAEDNEQFF. The chain couples TRBV13 to TRBJ2-1; TRBD2 agrees at 7 bases. J lost 5 bases, V lost 5 bases, and 12 bases had no gene match. This CDR3 is built from 16 residues. In germline, CDR1 is PRHDT, CDR2 FYEKMQ (reference sequence).

In its sample, this clonotype was seen a few times. The chain joins TRBV3-1 to TRBJ2-2, with D uncertain. Trimming took off 1 base at V and 3 bases at J, with 9 bases between the two ends. The CDR3 length is 15 residues. Per germline, CDR1 LGHDT and CDR2 YNNKEL (reference sequence). As DNA, the CDR3 is TGTGCCAGCAGCCAAGCCGTATGGGACACCGGGGAGCTGTTTTTT. It encodes CASSQAVWDTGELFF.

The chain links TRBV20-1 to TRBJ2-1, with D possibly being TRBD2 (5 bases). CDR3 size: 14 residues. With 6 bases removed from V and 6 bases from J, the gap between germline ends came to 18 bases. Germline CDR1 and CDR2: DFQATT and SNEGSKA (reference sequence). DNA for the CDR3: TGCAGTGCCCTGGAGGACCTAAACGGCAATGAGCAGTTCTTC. Translated, it gives CSALEDLNGNEQFF.

This clonotype turned up a few times. The chain links TRBV7-8 to TRBJ2-3, with D possibly being TRBD2 (5 bases). Germline V gives CDR1 SGHVS, CDR2 FQNEAQ. This CDR3 has 14 residues. Trimming removed 5 bases from V and 0 bases from J, with 9 bases in between. The CDR3 protein is CASSRWTSTDTQYF. CDR3 bases: TGTGCCAGCAGCCGTTGGACTAGCACAGATACGCAGTATTTT.

This clonotype was picked up a small number of times. The genes are TRBV23-1 and TRBJ1-4; D unresolved. TRBV23-1 is placed among ORFs of uncertain function. The CDR3 length is 16 residues. Trimming pared 0 bases from V and 3 bases from J, leaving 11 bases between. The CDR3 here is CASSQSPVNANEKLFF. Here the CDR3 DNA reads TGCGCCAGCAGTCAATCCCCGGTCAACGCTAATGAAAAACTGTTTTTT.